A single sample is the source of the 20 T cell receptor beta chains below, sequenced in a study of blood T cells in healthy people across ages. A sample-barcoded 5' primer and a J-beta primer mix were used in a second PCR of roughly 7 to 11 cycles. MiXCR, run by TCRdb on the 5' RACE reads, gives a single entry per CDR3 protein. The sample lists about 1,500,000 distinct CDR3 sequences, 42% occurring once. Sequencing was done on a sample of blood. The receptors stem from a woman under 30 in good health.

This clonotype was observed once. The chain links TRBV6-2 or TRBV6-3 to TRBJ2-7; 7 positions agree with TRBD1. J was trimmed by 4 bases and V by 8 bases; bases with no gene match: 11. The V gene's germline CDR1 is MNHEY and CDR2 SVGEGT. This CDR3 has 14 residues. As DNA, the CDR3 is TGTGCCAGCGCACCACCGGGACAGATTTACGAGCAGTACTTC. It translates to CASAPPGQIYEQYF.

This clonotype was picked up a small number of times. CDR3 sequence (DNA): TGTGCCAGCAGTAAAGGACAGGGAATTGTTCAGCCCCAGCATTTT. It encodes CASSKGQGIVQPQHF. The rearrangement uses TRBV6-1 and TRBJ1-5; 8 bases line up with TRBD1. J was trimmed by 6 bases and V by 5 bases; bases with no gene match: 9. Germline-derived CDR1 and CDR2 are MNHNS and SASEGT. The CDR3 length is 15 residues.

This clonotype was observed a few times. CDR3 sequence (DNA): TGCAGCGTTGGGCAGGGGTTGAACACTGAAGCTTTCTTT. It specifies CSVGQGLNTEAFF. The chain carries TRBV29-1 and TRBJ1-1; D is possibly TRBD1 (6 bases). The CDR3 sequence is 13 residues long. Germline-derived CDR1 and CDR2 are SQVTM and ANQGSEA. Trimming cost V 4 bases and J 0 bases, with 9 bases left between them.

This clonotype was detected a few times. This rearrangement joins TRBV20-1 to TRBJ2-3; 11 nucleotides align to TRBD2. This CDR3 region has 18 residues. The V gene's germline CDR1 is DFQATT and CDR2 SNEGSKA (reference sequence). V shed 3 bases and J 0 bases; nucleotides not matched to a gene: 11. The CDR3 protein is CSASGIAGGRASTDTQYF. In DNA form, the CDR3 reads TGCAGTGCTAGTGGGATAGCGGGGGGGCGTGCTAGCACAGATACGCAGTATTTT.

The chain has TRBV18 and TRBJ2-5; no clear D. The CDR3 runs to 14 residues. V lost 0 bases, J lost 4 bases, and 9 bases lay in between. CDR1 KGHSH and CDR2 LQKENI come from the germline V gene. The CDR3 loop reads CASSPPGPSETQYF. The CDR3 region has the DNA TGTGCCAGCTCACCACCGGGCCCGTCAGAGACCCAGTACTTC.

Notes on this clonotype: It may be a read error: a sequence one base away is much more abundant. The chain links TRBV12-3 or TRBV12-4 to TRBJ2-1; 9 bases match TRBD2. After removal of 5 bases from V and 4 bases from J, the junction contained 6 bases not matched to a gene. The CDR3 runs to 15 residues. CDR3 loop: CASSPAAGGYNEQFF. CDR3 in DNA: TGTGCCAGCAGTCCCGCAGCGGGAGGTTACAATGAGCAGTTCTTC.

This clonotype was observed a handful of times. Written as DNA, the CDR3 is TGCAGCGTTGATCCGGGAATCACTCTCTACAATGAGCAGTACTTC. Its translation: CSVDPGITLYNEQYF. The chain combines TRBV29-1 with TRBJ2-5; possible D gene TRBD2, 5 bases. The CDR3 sequence is 15 residues long. Looked up from germline, CDR1 is SQVTM and CDR2 is ANQGSEA. V lost 3 bases to trimming and J lost 11 bases, with 25 bases between them.

J is TRBJ2-5 and V is TRBV5-1, with TRBD1 identical over 8 bases. The CDR3 sequence is 17 residues long. Germline V gene lookup returns CDR1 SGHRS and CDR2 YFSETQ. V shed 2 bases and J 4 bases; nucleotides not matched to a gene: 13. The CDR3 DNA reads as TGCGCCAGCAGCTTCCGGACAGGGATGGAGTGGTTAGAGACCCAGTACTTC. Translation: CASSFRTGMEWLETQYF. The variable domain in full, completed from reference TRBV5-1 and TRBJ2-5, reads KAGVTQTPRYLIKTRGQQVTLSCSPISGHRSVSWYQQTPGQGLQFLFEYFSETQRNKGNFPGRFSGRQFSNSRSEMNVSTLELGDSALYLCASSFRTGMEWLETQYFGPGTRLLVL.

This chain links TRBV10-3 with TRBJ2-1, with TRBD2 identical over 10 bases. Trimming cost V 2 bases and J 4 bases; bases outside gene matches: 5. The CDR3 sequence is 16 residues long. Germline loops: CDR1 ENHRY, CDR2 SYGVKD. DNA for the CDR3: TGTGCCATCAGTGAGCGGACTAGCGGATCATACAATGAGCAGTTCTTC. As protein: CAISERTSGSYNEQFF.

The rearrangement uses TRBV5-1 and TRBJ2-3; possible D gene TRBD1, 6 bases. With 6 bases removed from V and 4 bases from J, the gap between germline ends came to 18 bases. The CDR3 sequence is 15 residues long. Germline-derived CDR1 and CDR2 are SGHRS and YFSETQ. CDR3 loop: CASTRLGAVADTQYF. In DNA, the CDR3 is TGCGCCAGCACCCGGTTGGGGGCCGTTGCAGATACGCAGTATTTT.

This clonotype was found a few times. The chain has TRBV12-3 or TRBV12-4 and TRBJ1-2; the match to TRBD1 covers 7 bases. The CDR3 is made up of 16 amino acids. Unmatched junction bases numbered 11, after V lost 5 bases and J lost 2 bases. The CDR3 is CASSPTRGQTNYGYTF. CDR3 sequence (DNA): TGTGCCAGCAGTCCGACCCGGGGACAGACGAACTATGGCTACACCTTC.

The CDR3 bases are TGTGCCAGCAGTTTACTAGGATCCCCGTCGGATACGCAGTATTTT. Protein: CASSLLGSPSDTQYF. The chain is built from TRBV6-5 and TRBJ2-3; a possible D gene is TRBD2 (5 bases). With 4 bases removed from V and 6 bases from J, the gap between germline ends came to 17 bases. Germline CDR1 is MNHEY and CDR2 is SVGAGI. The length of the CDR3 is 15 residues.

V gene TRBV27 combines with J gene TRBJ2-3, with D hard to call. Germline V CDR1 and CDR2: MNHEY, SMNVEV (reference sequence). This CDR3 contains 13 residues. Trimming shortened V by 2 bases and J by 9 bases, and 12 bases separated the two germline ends. The CDR3 region is CASSLGLDVTQYF. The CDR3 DNA is TGTGCCAGCAGTTTAGGGCTAGATGTCACGCAGTATTTT.

The rearrangement joins TRBV7-3 to TRBJ2-1; 9 positions agree with TRBD1. The CDR3 is 17 amino acids. CDR1 and CDR2 from the germline V gene are SGHTA and FQGTGA. The V gene end was trimmed by 5 bases and the J gene end by 6 bases; junction bases not matched to a gene: 14. CDR3 in DNA: TGTGCCAGCAGCCCTAGCGGTACCACAGGGGGCTCCAATGAGCAGTTCTTC. It specifies CASSPSGTTGGSNEQFF.

In this sample, this clonotype turned up a few times. The chain carries TRBV5-1 and TRBJ2-7; D is perhaps TRBD1 (6 bases). Deletions cut 4 bases from V and 4 bases from J, with 18 bases between. Germline CDR1 and CDR2: SGHRS and YFSETQ. The CDR3 covers 15 residues. Here the CDR3 reads CASSKDSSSPYEQYF. The DNA for the CDR3 is TGCGCCAGCAGCAAGGACAGTTCTTCGCCATACGAGCAGTACTTC.

V usage is TRBV2 and J usage is TRBJ2-3, with 8 bases identical to TRBD1. After removal of 5 bases from V and 2 bases from J, the junction contained 12 bases not matched to a gene. Germline CDR1 is SNHLY and CDR2 is FYNNEI. This CDR3 is 17 amino acids long. CDR3 residues: CASSLEPGQENTDTQYF. The CDR3 region has the DNA TGTGCCAGCAGTCTCGAGCCGGGACAGGAGAACACAGATACGCAGTATTTT. Combining the CDR3 with reference TRBV2 and TRBJ2-3 gives the whole variable domain EPEVTQTPSHQVTQMGQEVILRCVPISNHLYFYWYRQILGQKVEFLVSFYNNEISEKSEIFDDQFSVERPDGSNFTLKIRSTKLEDSAMYFCASSLEPGQENTDTQYFGPGTRLTVL.

The rearrangement links TRBV5-1 to TRBJ1-2, with 9 bases lining up with TRBD1. From germline, CDR1 is SGHRS and CDR2 YFSETQ. CDR3 length equals 16 residues. V gave up 0 bases and J gave up 4 bases; unmatched junction bases: 7. CDR3 nucleotide sequence: TGCGCCAGCAGCTTGGCGACAGGGGGATTGGTCTATGGCTACACCTTC. Its protein is CASSLATGGLVYGYTF.

J is TRBJ1-6 and V is TRBV20-1; a possible D gene is TRBD1 (5 bases). Trimming cost V 5 bases and J 0 bases, with 14 bases left between them. From germline, CDR1 is DFQATT and CDR2 SNEGSKA (reference sequence). This CDR3 has 16 amino acids. The CDR3, as DNA: TGCAGTGCTCCCGGGACCGCTAGCTCCTATAATTCACCCCTCCACTTT. It encodes CSAPGTASSYNSPLHF.

A note on this clonotype: Just one base apart from a much larger clone, this may be a read error. The rearrangement uses TRBV13 and TRBJ2-7; D is unclear. The CDR3 sequence is 12 residues long. V was trimmed by 5 bases and J by 3 bases, leaving 8 bases between them. The germline gives CDR1 PRHDT, CDR2 FYEKMQ (reference sequence). CDR3 loop: CASSTLGYEQYF. The CDR3 bases are TGTGCCAGCAGCACCCTAGGCTACGAGCAGTACTTC. The variable domain in full, with the rest retrieved from reference TRBV13 and TRBJ2-7, is AAGVIQSPRHLIKEKRETATLKCYPIPRHDTVYWYQQGPGQDPQFLISFYEKMQSDKGSIPDRFSAQQFSDYHSELNMSSLELGDSALYFCASSTLGYEQYFGPGTRLTVT.

V gene TRBV25-1 combines with J gene TRBJ2-5; D is perhaps TRBD2 (5 bases). The CDR3 sequence is 15 residues long. Per germline, CDR1 MGHDK and CDR2 SYGVNS. Trimming took 0 bases from V and 3 from J, leaving 11 bases between them. CDR3 DNA sequence: TGTGCCAGCAGTGAATATCGGGGAAGGGAAGAGACCCAGTACTTC. Translation: CASSEYRGREETQYF.